A selection of T cell receptor beta chains follows, all from one sample in a study of long-term antiretroviral therapy in people with HIV. The table came from immunoSEQ multiplex PCR; TCRdb's copy has only in-frame clones and leaves some out. Among about 16,000 clones listed, roughly 84% were seen once. Sequenced material: unsorted PBMCs, taken 0.5 years after starting antiretroviral therapy. All receptors derive from a woman aged 40-49 years with HIV. Each CDR3 is given with its conserved first and last residue. Fields, in order: J gene, V gene, D gene, clone size, CDR3 protein, CDR3 DNA. D genes are given only for firm matches. Where a row states a size, it is once, few, many or the class of an expanded clone; other rows omit it.

j_call: TRBJ2-7
v_call: TRBV1
d_call: -
clone_size: -
cdr3_aa: CTSSLLAGGLVGEQYF
cdr3_nt: TGCACCAGCAGCCTTCTAGCGGGAGGGCTGGTGGGCGAGCAGTACTTC

j_call: TRBJ2-7
v_call: TRBV6-5
d_call: -
clone_size: few
cdr3_aa: CASSQQGHEQYF
cdr3_nt: TGTGCCAGCAGTCAACAGGGACACGAGCAGTACTTC

j_call: TRBJ1-2
v_call: TRBV15
d_call: TRBD1
clone_size: -
cdr3_aa: CATSRETGPGYGYTF
cdr3_nt: TGTGCCACCAGCAGAGAGACAGGGCCTGGGTATGGCTACACCTTC

j_call: TRBJ1-1
v_call: TRBV10-3
d_call: -
clone_size: -
cdr3_aa: CAINSLGEGTEAFF
cdr3_nt: TGTGCCATCAACTCACTGGGGGAGGGTACTGAAGCTTTCTTT

j_call: TRBJ2-7
v_call: TRBV7-8
d_call: -
clone_size: few
cdr3_aa: CASSLVMKEQYF
cdr3_nt: TGTGCCAGCAGCTTGGTGATGAAGGAGCAGTACTTC

j_call: TRBJ1-5
v_call: TRBV7-9
d_call: -
clone_size: -
cdr3_aa: CASSFDGLNQPQHF
cdr3_nt: TGTGCCAGCAGCTTCGATGGGCTCAATCAGCCCCAGCATTTT

j_call: TRBJ2-5
v_call: TRBV9
d_call: -
clone_size: -
cdr3_aa: CASSVEGRVERETQYF
cdr3_nt: TGTGCCAGCAGCGTAGAAGGCAGGGTCGAGCGAGAGACCCAGTACTTC

j_call: TRBJ2-1
v_call: TRBV5-1
d_call: TRBD2
clone_size: -
cdr3_aa: CASSLGLAGNNEQFF
cdr3_nt: TGCGCCAGCAGCTTGGGACTAGCGGGAAACAATGAGCAGTTCTTC

j_call: TRBJ2-1
v_call: TRBV5-6
d_call: -
clone_size: -
cdr3_aa: CASSSHYNEQFF
cdr3_nt: TGTGCCAGCAGTTCCCACTACAATGAGCAGTTCTTC

j_call: TRBJ2-1
v_call: TRBV30
d_call: TRBD2
clone_size: -
cdr3_aa: CAWGPASGSINEQFF
cdr3_nt: TGTGCCTGGGGACCAGCTAGCGGGAGTATCAATGAGCAGTTCTTC

j_call: TRBJ2-3
v_call: TRBV7-9
d_call: -
clone_size: -
cdr3_aa: CASSFSGPKRDTQYF
cdr3_nt: TGTGCCAGCAGCTTTTCCGGGCCTAAACGAGATACGCAGTATTTT

j_call: TRBJ1-1
v_call: TRBV6-1
d_call: TRBD1
clone_size: -
cdr3_aa: CASSGYRGTEAFF
cdr3_nt: TGTGCCAGCAGTGGGTACAGGGGCACTGAAGCTTTCTTT

j_call: TRBJ2-5
v_call: TRBV7-2
d_call: TRBD1
clone_size: -
cdr3_aa: CASSESGQGTGKTQYF
cdr3_nt: TGTGCCAGCAGCGAGTCGGGACAGGGGACGGGAAAGACCCAGTACTTC

j_call: TRBJ2-7
v_call: TRBV2
d_call: TRBD2
clone_size: -
cdr3_aa: CASSRGLAGGREQYF
cdr3_nt: TGTGCCAGCAGCCGCGGACTAGCCGGAGGTCGCGAGCAGTACTTC